The T cell receptor beta chain under discussion was sequenced for a study of shared clonotypes between healthy human individuals (dated by TCRdb to 2019 to 2021). About the investigation overall: A few men and two women, aged 18 to 49 years, made up the cohort. For each donor, three plates each were used for CD4 naive and CD4 memory, two plates were used for CD8 naive, and one plate was used for CD8 memory. The study deeply sequenced blood TCR repertoires of 5 or 6 healthy adults to estimate repertoire size and the extent of clonotype sharing between individuals. Libraries were prepared and TCR repertoires were sequenced by different laboratories using diverse techniques, in order to increase sequencing depth and limit assay-specific biases. Leukapheresis yielded between about 0.85 and 10 billion PBMCs per donor.

This clone has more than one count but fewer than ten. It has no known antigen specificity. At one of its ends the junction is not consistent with the germline gene, which may arise from a read error. This CDR3 is also generated by other DNA sequences in the sample. Donors were healthy HIV-negative adults with no recently reported acute infections or vaccinations. Every donor was a Caucasian adult residing in Nashville, Tennessee, USA. CD4+ T cells were enriched by magnetic negative selection, after which naive cells were positively selected on CD45RA and the negative fraction was taken as the memory subset. Blood was collected by leukapheresis, and PBMCs were isolated by Ficoll-Histopaque density gradient centrifugation and then cryopreserved in liquid nitrogen vapor phase. Purity and quantity of every magnetically sorted T cell population were checked by analytical flow cytometry. Genomic DNA was isolated from every sorted fraction and measured by UV absorbance on a Nanodrop 2000c.

What the study reported, not specific to this receptor: Only blood was sampled, and tissue TCR repertoires likely differ from those in blood. When a handful of donors were compared, the shared fraction of clonotypes was about 5% for naive CD4, around 3.6% for naive CD8, 2.3% for memory CD4, and 0.35% to 0.5% for memory CD8. Incomplete sequencing was indicated by rarefaction of sorted-subset datasets, despite the large sequencing depth. Based on pairwise subsampling, the degree of clonotype sharing among donors was expected to be affected by sequencing depth. Naive subsets generally had larger estimated clonotype richness than memory subsets. Because the study included only a small number of donors, the genetic and exposure-history diversity represented was limited. Clonotypes shared by all four sorted-subset donors showed higher generation probabilities than non-shared clonotypes.

Using the deep immunoSEQ assay, multiplex PCR amplified TCR CDR3 regions from genomic DNA. Extracted genomic DNA from each cell subset was distributed evenly across all wells of several immunoSEQ 96-well plates, and each plate was treated as a replicate. For sorted subsets, approximately 200 ng of genomic DNA, equivalent to 30,000 or so T cell genomes, went into each replicate PCR. Purified libraries were measured with a Qubit 3.0 fluorometer, size-checked on a Bioanalyzer 2100, and measured again with the KAPA Library Quantification kit. A separate single-read 150-cycle Illumina NextSeq 550 flow cell was used to sequence each immunoSEQ 96-well plate. The study's own analysis went as follows. Because the immunoSEQ output included only junctional sequences and no quality scores, the filtering could not be the same as the filtering used for full-length reads. To assign V/J genes and CDR3, sequences were annotated against IMGT germline references using PyIR, a Python wrapper for IgBLAST v1.9. Reads were removed for weak V/J assignments (E-value above 1e-6), missing CDR3, stop codons, out-of-frame junctions, or ambiguous translated residues. V3J clonotypes were defined as sequences sharing an identical inferred V gene, J gene, and CDR3 amino acid sequence. Percentage overlap between repertoires was computed as shared unique clonotypes divided by the size of the smaller repertoire. Repertoire richness was assessed with RTK rarefaction, the Chao1 estimator, and Recon v2.1 estimates of unobserved clonotypes. For all TCRbeta clonotypes obtained by the gDNA method from a handful of donors, generation probabilities were computed with OLGA. What TCRdb holds here is the immuneACCESS table cut down to in-frame rearrangements. Part of the clones is not present; checked against another copy, under half of the missing clones reflect an unresolved V gene, and the others are unexplained. V, J and clone size were drawn from that table, and D and trimming were deduced from the DNA. The sample table contains about 1 million clones; only one count was recorded for under 80% of them. Jointly, the top ten make up approximately 1.5% of the sample.

The sequencing input was memory CD4+ T cells sorted from blood. The sample's cell subset or site label, in plain terms: CD45RA-negative fraction. The TCR originated in a man aged 18 to 30 in good health.

This receptor has the CDR3 CASSIAGGRYNEQFF. DNA sequence: TGTGCCAGCAGCATAGCGGGAGGGAGATACAATGAGCAGTTCTTC. The V gene is TRBV7-9 and the J gene is TRBJ2-1; 11 junctional bases match TRBD2. CDR3 length: 15 amino acids, cysteine to phenylalanine. Only the CDR3 part of the read is kept: 45 bases, read in frame from the first base. Reading the germline V gene (reference sequence) gives CDR1 SEHNR and CDR2 FQNEAQ.